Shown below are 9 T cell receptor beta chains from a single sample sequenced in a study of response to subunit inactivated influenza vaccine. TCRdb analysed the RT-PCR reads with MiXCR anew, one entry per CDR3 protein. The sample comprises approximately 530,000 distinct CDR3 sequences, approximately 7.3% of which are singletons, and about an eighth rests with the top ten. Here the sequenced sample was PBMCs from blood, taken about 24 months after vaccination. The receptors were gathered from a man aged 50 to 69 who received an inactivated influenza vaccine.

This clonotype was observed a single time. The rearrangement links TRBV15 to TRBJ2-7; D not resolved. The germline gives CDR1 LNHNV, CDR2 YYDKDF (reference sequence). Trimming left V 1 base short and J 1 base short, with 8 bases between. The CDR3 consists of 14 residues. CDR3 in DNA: TGTGCCACCAGCAGAGGCGGTACGTCCTACGAGCAGTACTTC. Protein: CATSRGGTSYEQYF.

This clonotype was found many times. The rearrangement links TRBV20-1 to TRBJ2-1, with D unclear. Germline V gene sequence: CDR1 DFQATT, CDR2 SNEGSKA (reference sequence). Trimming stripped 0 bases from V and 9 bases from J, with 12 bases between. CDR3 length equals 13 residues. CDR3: CSARDGVVGEQFF. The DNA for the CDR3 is TGCAGTGCTAGAGACGGTGTCGTCGGTGAGCAGTTCTTC.

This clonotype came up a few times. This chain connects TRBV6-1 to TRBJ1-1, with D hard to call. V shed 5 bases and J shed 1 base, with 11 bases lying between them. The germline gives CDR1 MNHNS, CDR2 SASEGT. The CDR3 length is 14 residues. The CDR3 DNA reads TGTGCCAGCAGTCGACCCGGGGAGAACACTGAAGCTTTCTTT. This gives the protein CASSRPGENTEAFF.

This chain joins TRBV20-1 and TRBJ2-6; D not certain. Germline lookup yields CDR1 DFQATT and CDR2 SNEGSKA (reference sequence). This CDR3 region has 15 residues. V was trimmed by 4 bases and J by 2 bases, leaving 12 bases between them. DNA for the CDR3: TGCAGTGCTACGAGGTGGAGAACTGGGGCCAACGTCCTGACTTTC. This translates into CSATRWRTGANVLTF.

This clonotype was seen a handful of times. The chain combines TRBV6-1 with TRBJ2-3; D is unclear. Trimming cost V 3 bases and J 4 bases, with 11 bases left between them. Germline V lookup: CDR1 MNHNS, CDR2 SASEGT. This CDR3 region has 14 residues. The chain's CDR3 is CASSDPPVPDTQYF. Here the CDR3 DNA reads TGTGCCAGCAGTGATCCCCCGGTCCCAGATACGCAGTATTTT.

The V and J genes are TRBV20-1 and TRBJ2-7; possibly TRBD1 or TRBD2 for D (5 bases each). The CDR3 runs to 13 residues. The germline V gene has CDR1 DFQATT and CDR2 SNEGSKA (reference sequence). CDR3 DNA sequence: TGCAGCTGGGGGAGCCGAACATCCTACGAGCAGTACTTC. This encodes CSWGSRTSYEQYF.

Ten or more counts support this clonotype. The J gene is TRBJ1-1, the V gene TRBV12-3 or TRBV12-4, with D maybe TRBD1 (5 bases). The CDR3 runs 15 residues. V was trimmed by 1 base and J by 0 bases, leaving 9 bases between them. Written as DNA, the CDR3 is TGTGCCAGCAGTTTAGAGGTCAGGGTGAACACTGAAGCTTTCTTT. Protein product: CASSLEVRVNTEAFF.

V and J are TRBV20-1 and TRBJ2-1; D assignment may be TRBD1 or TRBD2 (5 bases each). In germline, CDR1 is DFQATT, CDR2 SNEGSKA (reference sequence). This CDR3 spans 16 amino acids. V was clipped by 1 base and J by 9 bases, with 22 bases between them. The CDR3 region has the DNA TGCAGTGCTAGAGTTAGCGATAGGGGATTGGGGACTGAGCAGTTCTTC. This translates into CSARVSDRGLGTEQFF.

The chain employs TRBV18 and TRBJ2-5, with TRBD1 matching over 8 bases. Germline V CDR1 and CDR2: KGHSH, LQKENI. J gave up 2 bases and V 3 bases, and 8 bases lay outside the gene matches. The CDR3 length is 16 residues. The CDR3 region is CASSPGTGLSQETQYF. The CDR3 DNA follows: TGTGCCAGCTCACCCGGGACAGGACTTTCACAAGAGACCCAGTACTTC.